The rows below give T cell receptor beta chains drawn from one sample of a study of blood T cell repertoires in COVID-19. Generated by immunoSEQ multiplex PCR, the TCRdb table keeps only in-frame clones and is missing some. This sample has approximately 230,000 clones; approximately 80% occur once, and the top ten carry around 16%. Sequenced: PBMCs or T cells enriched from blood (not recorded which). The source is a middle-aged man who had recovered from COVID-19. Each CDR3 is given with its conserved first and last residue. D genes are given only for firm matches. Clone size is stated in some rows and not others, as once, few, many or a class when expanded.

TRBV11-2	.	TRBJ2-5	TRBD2	CASSLSGTRGETQYF	TGTGCCAGCAGCTTATCCGGGACTAGGGGAGAGACCCAGTACTTC
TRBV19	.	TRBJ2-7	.	CASSPERQSYEQYF	TGTGCCAGTAGCCCAGAGCGTCAGTCCTACGAGCAGTACTTC
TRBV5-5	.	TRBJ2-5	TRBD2	CASSRRLAGNQETQYF	TGTGCCAGCAGCCGCCGACTAGCGGGGAACCAAGAGACCCAGTACTTC
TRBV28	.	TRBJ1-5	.	CASSSYRRYQPQHF	TGTGCCAGCAGTTCTTATCGGAGGTATCAGCCCCAGCATTTT
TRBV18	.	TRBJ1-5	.	CASSPSGGSPRGQPQHF	TGTGCCAGCTCACCATCGGGGGGTAGCCCCAGAGGTCAGCCCCAGCATTTT
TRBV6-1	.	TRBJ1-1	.	CASSDPQRAAFF	TGTGCCAGCAGTGATCCCCAGCGGGCAGCTTTCTTT
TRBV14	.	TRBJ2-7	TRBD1	CASSHRLPPLQGTGNEQYF	TGTGCCAGCAGCCACCGATTACCCCCGTTACAGGGGACCGGGAACGAGCAGTACTTC
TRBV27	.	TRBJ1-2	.	CASRPRHSLYGYTF	TGTGCCAGCAGGCCCCGGCACAGCCTATATGGCTACACCTTC
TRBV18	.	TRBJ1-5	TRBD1	CASQEGQAQPQHF	TGTGCCAGCCAGGAGGGACAGGCTCAGCCCCAGCATTTT
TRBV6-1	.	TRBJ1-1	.	CASSEVGGNTEAFF	TGTGCCAGCAGTGAAGTCGGCGGGAACACTGAAGCTTTCTTT
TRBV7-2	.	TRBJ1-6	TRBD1	CASSFEPGQGPPLHF	TGTGCCAGCAGCTTTGAACCGGGACAGGGGCCACCCCTCCACTTT
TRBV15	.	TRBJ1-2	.	CATSRAQQGIDGYTF	TGTGCCACCAGCAGAGCTCAGCAGGGAATCGATGGCTACACCTTC
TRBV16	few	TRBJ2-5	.	CASSQSSEETQYF	TGTGCCAGCAGCCAATCGAGCGAAGAGACCCAGTACTTC
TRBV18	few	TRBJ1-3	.	CASSPGHLGNTIYF	TGTGCCAGCTCACCGGGACACCTTGGAAACACCATATATTTT
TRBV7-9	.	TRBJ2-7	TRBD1	CASSLVTVTGFYF	TGTGCCAGCAGCTTAGTGACGGTGACAGGGTTCTACTTC
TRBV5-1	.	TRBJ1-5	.	CASSLAGIKAGDQPQHF	TGCGCCAGCAGCTTGGCCGGTATTAAGGCGGGCGATCAGCCCCAGCATTTT
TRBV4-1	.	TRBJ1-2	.	CASSQDHQAYGYTF	TGCGCCAGCAGCCAAGATCACCAAGCATATGGCTACACCTTC
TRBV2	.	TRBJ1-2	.	CASSGETSNYGYTF	TGTGCCAGCAGTGGAGAGACAAGTAACTATGGCTACACCTTC
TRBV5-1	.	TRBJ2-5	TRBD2	CASSLFRGGQETQYF	TGCGCCAGCAGCTTGTTCCGGGGGGGCCAGGAGACCCAGTACTTC
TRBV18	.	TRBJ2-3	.	CASSSDKTDTQYF	TGTGCCAGCTCTTCAGACAAGACAGATACGCAGTATTTT
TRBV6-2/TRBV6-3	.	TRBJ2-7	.	CASSPFRLGESYEQYF	TGTGCCAGCAGTCCCTTTCGACTAGGGGAGTCCTACGAGCAGTACTTC
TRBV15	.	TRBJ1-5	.	CATSQQKNQPQHF	TGTGCCACCAGCCAACAGAAGAATCAGCCCCAGCATTTT
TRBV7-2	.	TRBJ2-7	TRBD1	CASSLEARRGLEQYF	TGTGCCAGCAGCTTAGAAGCCCGCAGGGGGCTTGAGCAGTACTTC
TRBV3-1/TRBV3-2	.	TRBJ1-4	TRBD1	CASSQDEGAQEKLFF	TGTGCCAGCAGCCAAGATGAGGGGGCACAGGAAAAACTGTTTTTT
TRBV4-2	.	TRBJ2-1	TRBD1	CASSNPGQSHNEQFF	TGTGCCAGCAGCAATCCGGGACAGTCCCATAATGAGCAGTTCTTC
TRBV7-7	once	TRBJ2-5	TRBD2	CASSSGLAPSQETQYF	TGTGCCAGCAGCTCGGGACTAGCGCCTAGCCAAGAGACCCAGTACTTC
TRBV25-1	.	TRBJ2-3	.	CASSSGRSGDTQYF	TGTGCCAGCAGTTCAGGGCGCTCCGGAGATACGCAGTATTTT
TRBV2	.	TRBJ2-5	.	CASSEQRLETQYF	TGTGCCAGCAGTGAGCAAAGACTAGAGACCCAGTACTTC
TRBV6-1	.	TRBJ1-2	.	CASSEPGQGYTF	TGTGCCAGCAGTGAACCAGGACAGGGCTACACCTTC
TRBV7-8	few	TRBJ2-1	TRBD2	CASSFGSGGYNEQFF	TGTGCCAGCAGCTTTGGGAGCGGGGGCTACAATGAGCAGTTCTTC
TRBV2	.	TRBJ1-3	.	CASSVRANTIYF	TGTGCCAGCAGTGTTCGCGCAAACACCATATATTTT
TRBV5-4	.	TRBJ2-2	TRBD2	CASRGTSGSPGELFF	TGTGCCAGCAGGGGGACTAGCGGATCCCCCGGGGAGCTGTTTTTT
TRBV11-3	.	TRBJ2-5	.	CASSTGSGETQYF	TGTGCCAGCAGCACAGGGTCTGGGGAGACCCAGTACTTC
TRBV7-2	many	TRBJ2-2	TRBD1	CASSVYRGTGELFF	TGTGCCAGCAGCGTTTACAGGGGGACCGGGGAGCTGTTTTTT
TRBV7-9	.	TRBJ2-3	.	CASSLALEEDTQYF	TGTGCCAGCAGCTTAGCCCTAGAGGAAGATACGCAGTATTTT
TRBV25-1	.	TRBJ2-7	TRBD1	CASALQGVNEQYF	TGTGCCAGCGCCTTACAGGGGGTGAACGAGCAGTACTTC
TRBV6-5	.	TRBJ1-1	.	CASSPQGDTEAFF	TGTGCCAGCAGCCCACAGGGCGACACTGAAGCTTTCTTT
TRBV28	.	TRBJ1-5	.	CASNLFHQPQHF	TGTGCCAGCAACCTATTCCATCAGCCCCAGCATTTT
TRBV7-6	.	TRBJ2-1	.	CASSLSRRANEQFF	TGTGCCAGCAGCTTAAGTCGGCGGGCGAATGAGCAGTTCTTC
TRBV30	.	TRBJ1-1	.	CAWRASRAEAFF	TGTGCCTGGAGAGCGTCCAGGGCGGAAGCTTTCTTT
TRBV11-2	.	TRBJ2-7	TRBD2	CASSVRTSGITYEQYF	TGTGCCAGCAGCGTAAGAACTAGCGGGATCACCTACGAGCAGTACTTC
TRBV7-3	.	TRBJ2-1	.	CASSSLGGSYNEQFF	TGTGCCAGCAGCTCACTTGGGGGGAGCTACAATGAGCAGTTCTTC
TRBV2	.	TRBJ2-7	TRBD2	CASSGAEVAGAYEQYF	TGTGCCAGCAGTGGAGCAGAAGTAGCGGGGGCCTACGAGCAGTACTTC
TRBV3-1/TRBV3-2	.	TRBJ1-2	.	CASSQGSGANYGYTF	TGTGCCAGCAGCCAAGGCTCCGGAGCGAACTATGGCTACACCTTC
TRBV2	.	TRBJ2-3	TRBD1	CASSLGTASTDTQYF	TGTGCCAGCAGTCTCGGGACAGCTTCGACAGATACGCAGTATTTT
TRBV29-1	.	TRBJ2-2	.	CSVDSGQGITGELFF	.